The next 9 T cell receptor beta chains were all read from a single sample in a study of PD-1 blockade in classical Hodgkin lymphoma. Generated by immunoSEQ multiplex PCR, the TCRdb table keeps only in-frame clones and is missing some. The repertoire holds some 18,000 clones, with more than 75% as singletons. Each patient relapsed following autologous stem cell transplantation, and prior brentuximab vedotin exposure differed. The starting material was peripheral blood mononuclear cells (PBMCs), obtained before the second cycle of nivolumab. The receptors derive from a human donor with classical Hodgkin lymphoma.

This CDR3 reads CAWSVTGTDTQYF. Written as DNA, the CDR3 is TGTGCCTGGAGTGTAACAGGCACAGATACGCAGTATTTT. The chain carries TRBV30 and TRBJ2-3; D ambiguous. CDR1 is GTSNPN and CDR2 is SVGIG in the germline V gene (reference sequence). Trimming removed 0 bases from V and 1 base from J, with 5 bases in between. This CDR3 comprises 13 residues.

The rearrangement uses TRBV12-5 and TRBJ2-1; D gene unclear. Trimming cost V 0 bases and J 0 bases, with 12 bases left between them. Germline V gene data show CDR1 as LGHNT and CDR2 as FRNRAP. This CDR3 spans 17 amino acids. CDR3 protein: CASGLVVLVSSYNEQFF. The CDR3 DNA reads TGTGCTAGTGGTTTGGTAGTTCTAGTGAGCTCCTACAATGAGCAGTTCTTC.

V gene TRBV6-5 combines with J gene TRBJ1-1, with D possibly TRBD1 on 5 matching bases. Germline V gene sequence: CDR1 MNHEY, CDR2 SVGAGI. The CDR3 loop spans 12 amino acids. V lost 6 bases and J 1 base, leaving 6 bases between the germline ends. This chain's CDR3 is CASSTGNTEAFF. Here the CDR3 DNA reads TGTGCCAGCAGCACAGGGAACACTGAAGCTTTCTTT.

J is TRBJ2-1 and V is TRBV6-5; the D gene is possibly TRBD1 (5 bases). CDR1 is MNHEY, CDR2 SVGAGI, per germline. The CDR3 runs 14 residues. Trimming removed 5 bases at V and 7 bases at J, with 15 bases between. The CDR3 sequence: CASSDRRVVNEQFF. Here the CDR3 DNA reads TGTGCCAGCAGTGACAGACGGGTGGTAAATGAGCAGTTCTTC.

The J gene is TRBJ1-2, the V gene TRBV30; no firm D call. Looked up from germline, CDR1 is GTSNPN and CDR2 is SVGIG (reference sequence). V shed 8 bases and J shed 4 bases, with 11 bases lying between them. The CDR3 loop spans 11 amino acids. The CDR3 DNA is TGTGCCAGAGGCCCTGGCTATGGCTACACCTTC. It encodes CARGPGYGYTF.

The chain combines TRBV27 with TRBJ1-2; D remains ambiguous. The CDR3 runs to 14 residues. V gave up 3 bases and J gave up 8 bases, with 16 bases separating them. Germline V gene lookup returns CDR1 MNHEY and CDR2 SMNVEV (reference sequence). CDR3 sequence (DNA): TGTGCCAGCAGTTTTTCCGGGCAGGTTAGCGGCTACACCTTC. It codes for CASSFSGQVSGYTF.

The chain links TRBV2 to TRBJ1-5, with D perhaps matching TRBD1 (5 bases). The CDR3 sequence is 13 residues long. CDR1 SNHLY and CDR2 FYNNEI come from the germline V gene. Trimming took off 8 bases at V and 4 bases at J, with 12 bases between the two ends. The CDR3 nucleotides read TGTGCCAGCGGGACCATCCCGAATCAGCCCCAGCATTTT. Protein sequence: CASGTIPNQPQHF.

The rearrangement joins TRBV30 to TRBJ1-1, with TRBD1 matching 7 bases. Germline V gene lookup returns CDR1 GTSNPN and CDR2 SVGIG (reference sequence). The V gene end was trimmed by 3 bases and the J gene end by 2 bases; junction bases not matched to a gene: 3. The CDR3 contains 13 residues. The DNA of the CDR3 is TGTGCCTGGAGCAGGGGGTTAAACACTGAAGCTTTCTTT. Translated, it gives CAWSRGLNTEAFF.

The chain couples TRBV27 to TRBJ1-1; D possibly corresponds to TRBD1 (6 bases). Germline V gives CDR1 MNHEY, CDR2 SMNVEV (reference sequence). V was trimmed by 6 bases and J by 0 bases, leaving 14 bases between them. CDR3 length: 15 residues. As DNA, the CDR3 is TGTGCCAGCAGCCACAGACAGGAGATGAACACTGAAGCTTTCTTT. Protein product: CASSHRQEMNTEAFF.